This TCR beta chain was sequenced during a study of cytotoxic CD8 clonotypes in ibrutinib-treated CLL. In the study overall: The subjects consisted of ten to twelve relapsed/refractory and roughly 15 treatment-naive individuals, with 17 to 18 IGHV unmutated. Investigators collected response samples after a median approximately eleven months of treatment, range 6 to 36. Study-level results: There were few public clonotypes, and on treatment they contracted or stayed stable.

Note on this clone: What it recognizes is unknown.

Germline V gives CDR1 LNHDA, CDR2 SQIVND (reference sequence). Trimming took 3 bases from V and 4 from J, leaving 13 bases between them. CDR3 length equals 14 residues. Depth targeted 1 in 200,000 to 1 in 1 million T cells, averaging approximately 9.3x coverage per clonotype. Sequenced by immunoSEQ multiplex PCR; TCRdb stores in-frame clones only, minus some. This sample carries roughly 150,000 clones, approximately 90% of them seen once, and the ten largest clones take around 3.1%. The specimen was PBMCs, collected at disease progression, from a patient treated with ibrutinib. The receptor was isolated from a human donor with chronic lymphocytic leukemia. This rearrangement joins TRBV19 to TRBJ2-7; TRBD2 might be the D (6 bases). CDR3 coding DNA: TGTGCCAGTAGTATCGCGGGGACCGCGTACGAGCAGTACTTC. Protein product: CASSIAGTAYEQYF. Based on the CDR3 plus reference TRBV19 and TRBJ2-7, the full variable domain is DGGITQSPKYLFRKEGQNVTLSCEQNLNHDAMYWYRQDPGQGLRLIYYSQIVNDFQKGDIAEGYSVSREKKESFPLTVTSAQKNPTAFYLCASSIAGTAYEQYFGPGTRLTVT.